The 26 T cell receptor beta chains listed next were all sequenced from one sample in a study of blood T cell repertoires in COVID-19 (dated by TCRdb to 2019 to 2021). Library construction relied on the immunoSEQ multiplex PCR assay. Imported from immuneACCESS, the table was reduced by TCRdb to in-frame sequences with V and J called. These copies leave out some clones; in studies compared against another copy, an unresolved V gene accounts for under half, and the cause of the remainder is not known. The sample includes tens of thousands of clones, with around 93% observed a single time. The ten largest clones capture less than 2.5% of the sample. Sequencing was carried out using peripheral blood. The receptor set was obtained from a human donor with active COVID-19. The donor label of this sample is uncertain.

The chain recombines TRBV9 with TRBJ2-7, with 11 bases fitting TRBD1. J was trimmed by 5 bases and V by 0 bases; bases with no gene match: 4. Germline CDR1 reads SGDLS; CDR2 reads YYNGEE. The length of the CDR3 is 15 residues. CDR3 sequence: CASSVGTGGFNEQYF. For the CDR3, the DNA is TGTGCCAGCAGCGTAGGGACAGGGGGCTTCAACGAGCAGTACTTC.

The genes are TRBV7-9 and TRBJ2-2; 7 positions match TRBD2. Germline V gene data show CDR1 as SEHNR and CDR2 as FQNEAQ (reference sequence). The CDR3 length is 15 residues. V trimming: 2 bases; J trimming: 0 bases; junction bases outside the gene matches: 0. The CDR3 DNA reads TGTGCCAGCAGCTTACTAGCGGCGAACACCGGGGAGCTGTTTTTT. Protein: CASSLLAANTGELFF.

The CDR3, as DNA: TGTGCCATCAGTGAGTACTTCGTTGGTGTGAACACTGAAGCTTTCTTT. Its translation: CAISEYFVGVNTEAFF. The V gene is TRBV10-3, the J gene TRBJ1-1; D ambiguous. V lost 1 base, J lost 0 bases, and 12 bases lay in between. Germline loops: CDR1 ENHRY, CDR2 SYGVKD. CDR3 length equals 16 residues.

CDR3 amino acids: CASSSADFGTDTQYF. CDR3 nucleotides: TGCGCCAGCAGCTCCGCGGATTTCGGTACAGATACGCAGTATTTT. The rearrangement joins TRBV4-1 to TRBJ2-3; D call uncertain. CDR3 length equals 15 residues. From germline, CDR1 is MGHRA and CDR2 YSYEKL. V was clipped by 5 bases and J by 3 bases, with 15 bases between them.

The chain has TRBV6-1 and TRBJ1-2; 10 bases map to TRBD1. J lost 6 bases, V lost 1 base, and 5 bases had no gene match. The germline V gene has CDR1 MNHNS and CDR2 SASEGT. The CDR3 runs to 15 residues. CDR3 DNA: TGTGCCAGCAGTGAAGGGGGACAGGGGAGGGATGGCTACACCTTC. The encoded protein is CASSEGGQGRDGYTF.

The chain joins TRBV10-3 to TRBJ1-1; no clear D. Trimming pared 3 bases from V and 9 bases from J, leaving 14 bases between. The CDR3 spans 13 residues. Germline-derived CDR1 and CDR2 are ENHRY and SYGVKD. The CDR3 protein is CAISDSGALKAFF. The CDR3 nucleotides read TGTGCCATCAGTGACAGCGGCGCACTGAAAGCTTTCTTT.

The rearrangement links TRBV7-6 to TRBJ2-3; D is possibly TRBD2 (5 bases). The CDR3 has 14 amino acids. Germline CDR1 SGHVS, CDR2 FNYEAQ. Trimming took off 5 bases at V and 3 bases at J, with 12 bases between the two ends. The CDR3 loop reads CASSRGSYTDTQYF. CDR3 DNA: TGTGCCAGCAGCCGCGGGTCCTATACAGATACGCAGTATTTT.

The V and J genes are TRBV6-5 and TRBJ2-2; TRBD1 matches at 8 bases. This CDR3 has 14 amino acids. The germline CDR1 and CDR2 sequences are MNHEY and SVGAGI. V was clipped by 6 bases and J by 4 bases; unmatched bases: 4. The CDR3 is CASRTGDFTGELFF. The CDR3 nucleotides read TGTGCCAGCAGGACAGGGGATTTCACCGGGGAGCTGTTTTTT.

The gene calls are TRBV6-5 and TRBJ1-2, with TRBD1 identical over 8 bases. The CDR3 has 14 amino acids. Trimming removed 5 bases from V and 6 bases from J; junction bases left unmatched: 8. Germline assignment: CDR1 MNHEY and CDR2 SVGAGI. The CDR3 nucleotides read TGTGCCAGCAGTCCGTTGACAGGGGTGAATGGCTACACCTTC. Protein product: CASSPLTGVNGYTF.

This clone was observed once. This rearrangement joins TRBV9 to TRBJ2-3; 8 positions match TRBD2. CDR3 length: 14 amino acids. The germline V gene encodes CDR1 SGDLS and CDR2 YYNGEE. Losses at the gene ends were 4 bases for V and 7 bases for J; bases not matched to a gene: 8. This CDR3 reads CASSQIAGKNTQYF. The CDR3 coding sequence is TGTGCCAGCAGCCAAATAGCGGGGAAAAATACGCAGTATTTT.

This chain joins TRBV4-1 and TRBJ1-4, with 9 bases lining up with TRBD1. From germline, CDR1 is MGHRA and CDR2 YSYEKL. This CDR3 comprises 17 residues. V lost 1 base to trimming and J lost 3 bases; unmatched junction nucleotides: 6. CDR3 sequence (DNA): TGCGCCAGCAGCCAAGTTCGGACAGGGGTCTCTAATGAAAAACTGTTTTTT. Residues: CASSQVRTGVSNEKLFF.

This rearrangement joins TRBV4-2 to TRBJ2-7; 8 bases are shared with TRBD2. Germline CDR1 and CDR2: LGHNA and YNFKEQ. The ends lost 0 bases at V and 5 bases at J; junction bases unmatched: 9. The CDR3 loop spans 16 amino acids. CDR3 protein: CASSQDPGGGGNEQYF. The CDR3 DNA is TGTGCCAGCAGCCAAGATCCCGGGGGGGGCGGAAACGAGCAGTACTTC.

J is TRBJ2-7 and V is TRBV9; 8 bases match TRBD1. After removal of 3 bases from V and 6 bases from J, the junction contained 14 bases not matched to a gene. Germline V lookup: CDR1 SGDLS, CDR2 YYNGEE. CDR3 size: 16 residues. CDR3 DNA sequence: TGTGCCAGCAGCGCCCGTTCCGGGACAGGCCCCATCGAGCAGTACTTC. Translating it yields CASSARSGTGPIEQYF.

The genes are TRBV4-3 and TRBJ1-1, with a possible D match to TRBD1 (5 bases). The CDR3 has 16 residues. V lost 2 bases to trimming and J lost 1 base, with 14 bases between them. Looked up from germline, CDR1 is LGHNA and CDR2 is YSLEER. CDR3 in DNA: TGCGCCAGCAGCCAAAGGGGTAGACAGTGGAACACTGAAGCTTTCTTT. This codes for CASSQRGRQWNTEAFF.

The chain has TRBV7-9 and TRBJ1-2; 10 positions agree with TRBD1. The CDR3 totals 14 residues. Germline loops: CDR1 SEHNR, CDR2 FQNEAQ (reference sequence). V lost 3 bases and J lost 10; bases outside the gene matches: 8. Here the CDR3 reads CASSFPGQGSFYTF. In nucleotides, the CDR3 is TGTGCCAGCAGCTTCCCGGGACAGGGGAGTTTCTACACCTTC. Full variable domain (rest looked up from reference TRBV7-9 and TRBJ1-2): DTGVSQNPRHKITKRGQNVTFRCDPISEHNRLYWYRQTLGQGPEFLTYFQNEAQLEKSRLLSDRFSAERPKGSFSTLEIQRTEQGDSAMYLCASSFPGQGSFYTFGSGTRLTVV.

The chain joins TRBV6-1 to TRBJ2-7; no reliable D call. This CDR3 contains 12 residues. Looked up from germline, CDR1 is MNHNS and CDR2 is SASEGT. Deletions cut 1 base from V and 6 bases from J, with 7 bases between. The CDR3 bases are TGTGCCAGCAGTGAAGGCAGATCCGAGCAGTACTTC. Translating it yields CASSEGRSEQYF.

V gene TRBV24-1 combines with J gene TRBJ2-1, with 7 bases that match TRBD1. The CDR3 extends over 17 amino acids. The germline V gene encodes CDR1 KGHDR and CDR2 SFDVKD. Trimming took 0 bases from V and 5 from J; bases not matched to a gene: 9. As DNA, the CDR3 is TGTGCCACCAGTGATTTGAAAAGGACAGGATGGGACAATGAGCAGTTCTTC. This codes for CATSDLKRTGWDNEQFF.

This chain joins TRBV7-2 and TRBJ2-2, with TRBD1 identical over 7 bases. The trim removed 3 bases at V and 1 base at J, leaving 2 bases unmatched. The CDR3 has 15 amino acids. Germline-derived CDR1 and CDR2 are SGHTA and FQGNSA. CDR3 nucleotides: TGTGCCAGCAGCTTTGGGACAGTGAACACCGGGGAGCTGTTTTTT. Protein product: CASSFGTVNTGELFF.

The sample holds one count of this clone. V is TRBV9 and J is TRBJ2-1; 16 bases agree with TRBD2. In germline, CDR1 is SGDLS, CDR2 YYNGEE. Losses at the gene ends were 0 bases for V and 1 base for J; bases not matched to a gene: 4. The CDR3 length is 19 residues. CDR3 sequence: CASSVAGTSGGASYNEQFF. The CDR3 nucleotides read TGTGCCAGCAGCGTAGCCGGGACTAGCGGGGGGGCTTCCTACAATGAGCAGTTCTTC.

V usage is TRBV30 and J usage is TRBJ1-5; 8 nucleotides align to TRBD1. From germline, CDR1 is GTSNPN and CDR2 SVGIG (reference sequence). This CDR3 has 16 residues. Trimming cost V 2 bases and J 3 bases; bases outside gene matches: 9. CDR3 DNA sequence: TGTGCCTGGAGTTTTCGGACAGGGACGGACAATCAGCCCCAGCATTTT. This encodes CAWSFRTGTDNQPQHF. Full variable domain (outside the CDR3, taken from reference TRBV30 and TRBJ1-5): SQTIHQWPATLVQPVGSPLSLECTVEGTSNPNLYWYRQAAGRGLQLLFYSVGIGQISSEVPQNLSASRPQDRQFILSSKKLLLSDSGFYLCAWSFRTGTDNQPQHFGDGTRLSIL.

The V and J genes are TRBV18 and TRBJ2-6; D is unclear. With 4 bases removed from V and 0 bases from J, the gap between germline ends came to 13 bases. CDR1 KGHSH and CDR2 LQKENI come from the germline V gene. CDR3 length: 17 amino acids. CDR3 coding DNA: TGTGCCAGCTCACAAAAGAGGTCGTACTCTGGGGCCAACGTCCTGACTTTC. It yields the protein CASSQKRSYSGANVLTF. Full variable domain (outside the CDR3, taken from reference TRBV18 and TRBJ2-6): NAGVMQNPRHLVRRRGQEARLRCSPMKGHSHVYWYRQLPEEGLKFMVYLQKENIIDESGMPKERFSAEFPKEGPSILRIQQVVRGDSAAYFCASSQKRSYSGANVLTFGAGSRLTVL.

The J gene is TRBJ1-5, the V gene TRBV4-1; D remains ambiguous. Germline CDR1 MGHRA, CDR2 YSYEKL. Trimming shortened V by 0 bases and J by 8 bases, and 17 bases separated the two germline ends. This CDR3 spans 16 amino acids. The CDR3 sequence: CASSQDGVGGIKPQHF. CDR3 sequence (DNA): TGCGCCAGCAGCCAAGATGGAGTGGGAGGAATAAAGCCCCAGCATTTT.

The CDR3 nucleotides read TGTGCCACCAGTGATCCCGGACAGGAGGTCGGCTACAATGAGCAGTTCTTC. Its protein product is CATSDPGQEVGYNEQFF. V and J are TRBV24-1 and TRBJ2-1; TRBD1 aligns across 7 bases. The V gene end was trimmed by 3 bases and the J gene end by 3 bases; junction bases not matched to a gene: 10. This CDR3 comprises 17 residues. Germline CDR1 KGHDR, CDR2 SFDVKD.

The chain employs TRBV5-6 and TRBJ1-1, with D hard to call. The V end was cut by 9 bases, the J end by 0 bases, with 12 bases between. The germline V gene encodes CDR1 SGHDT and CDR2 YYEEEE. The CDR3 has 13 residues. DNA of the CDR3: TGTGCCACCCGCGAGGGTGTGAACACTGAAGCTTTCTTT. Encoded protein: CATREGVNTEAFF.

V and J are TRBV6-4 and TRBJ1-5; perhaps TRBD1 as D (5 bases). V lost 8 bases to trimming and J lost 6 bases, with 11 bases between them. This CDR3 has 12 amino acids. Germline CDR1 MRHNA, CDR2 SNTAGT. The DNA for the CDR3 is TGTGCCAGCCCAGGGTGGTGTCAGCCCCAGCATTTT. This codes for CASPGWCQPQHF.

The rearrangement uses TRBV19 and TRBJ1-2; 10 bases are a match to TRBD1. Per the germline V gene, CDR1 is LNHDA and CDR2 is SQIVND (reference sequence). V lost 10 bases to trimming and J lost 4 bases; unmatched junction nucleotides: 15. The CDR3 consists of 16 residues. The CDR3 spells CATHPGTGVTFYGYTF. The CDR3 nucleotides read TGTGCCACCCACCCTGGGACAGGGGTAACGTTCTATGGCTACACCTTC.